The rows below give T cell receptor beta chains drawn from one sample of a study of blood T cell repertoires in COVID-19. Profiled with immunoSEQ multiplex PCR; TCRdb holds only in-frame clones, not every one. The table records a few hundred thousand clones, approximately 86% of them present only once. The sequencing sample was made of PBMCs or T cells enriched from blood (not recorded which). The receptors here all came from a woman in her forties with acute COVID-19. The CDR3 runs from the conserved cysteine through the conserved F or W. A D gene is named only where the DNA matches it firmly. Only part of the rows carry a size: once, few, many, or a class if the clone is expanded.

d_gene: NA
abundance: NA
j_gene: TRBJ2-7
v_gene: TRBV12-3/TRBV12-4
CDR3aa: CASSLRGPGEQYF
CDR3nt: TGTGCCAGCAGTTTAAGAGGGCCTGGGGAGCAGTACTTC

d_gene: TRBD1
abundance: NA
j_gene: TRBJ1-6
v_gene: TRBV7-2
CDR3aa: CASSLAGSTGYSPLHF
CDR3nt: TGTGCCAGCAGCTTAGCAGGGTCGACAGGGTATTCACCCCTCCACTTT

d_gene: NA
abundance: NA
j_gene: TRBJ2-7
v_gene: TRBV6-2/TRBV6-3
CDR3aa: CASSLTGPSSYEQYF
CDR3nt: TGTGCCAGCAGTTTAACAGGGCCCAGCTCCTACGAGCAGTACTTC

d_gene: NA
abundance: NA
j_gene: TRBJ1-4
v_gene: TRBV6-2/TRBV6-3
CDR3aa: CASSFRDLGKLFF
CDR3nt: TGTGCCAGCAGTTTTCGGGACTTGGGAAAACTGTTTTTT

d_gene: NA
abundance: once
j_gene: TRBJ2-2
v_gene: TRBV19
CDR3aa: CASSINSAAGELFF
CDR3nt: TGTGCCAGTAGTATAAATTCGGCGGCCGGGGAGCTGTTTTTT

d_gene: TRBD1
abundance: NA
j_gene: TRBJ2-1
v_gene: TRBV7-2
CDR3aa: CASSRQGAAWNEQFF
CDR3nt: TGTGCCAGCAGTCGACAGGGGGCGGCTTGGAATGAGCAGTTCTTC

d_gene: TRBD2
abundance: few
j_gene: TRBJ2-1
v_gene: TRBV5-6
CDR3aa: CASSLVAGGSNEQFF
CDR3nt: TGTGCCAGCAGCTTGGTGGCGGGAGGAAGCAATGAGCAGTTCTTC

d_gene: TRBD2
abundance: few
j_gene: TRBJ2-1
v_gene: TRBV11-2
CDR3aa: CASSPGLAGESSYNEQFF
CDR3nt: TGTGCCAGCAGCCCGGGACTAGCGGGGGAAAGCTCCTACAATGAGCAGTTCTTC

d_gene: TRBD1
abundance: NA
j_gene: TRBJ1-4
v_gene: TRBV4-3
CDR3aa: CASSQRPGQSNEKLFF
CDR3nt: TGCGCCAGCAGCCAAAGACCGGGACAGTCTAATGAAAAACTGTTTTTT

d_gene: NA
abundance: NA
j_gene: TRBJ2-2
v_gene: TRBV14
CDR3aa: CASSFRNTGELFF
CDR3nt: TGTGCCAGCAGTTTCAGAAATACCGGGGAGCTGTTTTTT

d_gene: NA
abundance: NA
j_gene: TRBJ1-2
v_gene: TRBV7-9
CDR3aa: CASSLGQGYGYTF
CDR3nt: TGTGCCAGCAGCTTGGGTCAGGGTTATGGCTACACCTTC

d_gene: TRBD2
abundance: NA
j_gene: TRBJ2-5
v_gene: TRBV5-1
CDR3aa: CASSQDLTSGGVGETQYF
CDR3nt: TGCGCCAGCAGCCAGGACTTGACTAGCGGGGGCGTCGGAGAGACCCAGTACTTC

d_gene: TRBD1
abundance: NA
j_gene: TRBJ1-4
v_gene: TRBV7-2
CDR3aa: CASSLTNGQGRSEKLFF
CDR3nt: TGTGCCAGCAGCCTAACAAACGGACAGGGCAGGAGTGAAAAACTGTTTTTT

d_gene: NA
abundance: NA
j_gene: TRBJ1-2
v_gene: TRBV29-1
CDR3aa: CSVEDQLWGGRGYTF
CDR3nt: TGCAGCGTTGAAGATCAGTTGTGGGGAGGAAGAGGCTACACCTTC

d_gene: TRBD1
abundance: once
j_gene: TRBJ1-1
v_gene: TRBV10-2
CDR3aa: CASSVLRGTEAFF
CDR3nt: TGCGCCAGCAGCGTCCTCAGGGGGACTGAAGCTTTCTTT

d_gene: NA
abundance: NA
j_gene: TRBJ2-7
v_gene: TRBV9
CDR3aa: CASSATGTTYEQYF
CDR3nt: TGTGCCAGCAGCGCCACAGGTACCACCTACGAGCAGTACTTC

d_gene: TRBD2
abundance: NA
j_gene: TRBJ2-1
v_gene: TRBV5-1
CDR3aa: CASSVTSGSFNEQFF
CDR3nt: TGCGCCAGCAGCGTTACTAGCGGGAGTTTCAATGAGCAGTTCTTC

d_gene: NA
abundance: NA
j_gene: TRBJ2-3
v_gene: TRBV21-1
CDR3aa: CASIISATQYF
CDR3nt: TGTGCCAGCATAATTTCAGCGACGCAGTATTTT

d_gene: TRBD2
abundance: NA
j_gene: TRBJ2-5
v_gene: TRBV9
CDR3aa: CASSVDRGGLAETQYF
CDR3nt: TGTGCCAGCAGCGTAGATAGGGGAGGACTAGCAGAGACCCAGTACTTC

d_gene: NA
abundance: NA
j_gene: TRBJ2-1
v_gene: TRBV6-2/TRBV6-3
CDR3aa: CASSYDIGGRYNEQFF
CDR3nt: TGTGCCAGCAGTTATGATATCGGAGGGCGGTACAATGAGCAGTTCTTC